This T cell receptor (beta chain) was documented in a study of cytomegalovirus exposure and HLA in healthy donors. Study information: Around 80 million unique TCRs from HLA-typed donors were held in an early data release. General study findings and limits: The productive fraction for most TCR beta V segments was about 90% or about 30% in an earlier analysis. The classifier reportedly diagnosed cytomegalovirus status with high sensitivity and specificity. TCR association rates varied by HLA locus in a later analysis, with DRB1 highest and HLA-C lowest.

Amplification used 60 Vbeta primers and 13 Jbeta primers. Data came from immunoSEQ multiplex PCR; TCRdb stores just in-frame clones and leaves some out. In the table there are roughly 190,000 clones, more than 75% of which are singletons. About this clone: Antigen specificity is unknown.

This clonotype was obtained from a woman aged 45-59 years in good health and CMV-seronegative. Source material: PBMCs.

The CDR3 is CASNPGRGNTEAFF. The CDR3 nucleotides are TGTGCCAGCAACCCTGGAAGGGGGAACACTGAAGCTTTCTTT. This chain uses TRBV2 with TRBJ1-1; tentatively, D is TRBD1 (5 bases). CDR3 size: 14 residues. Between the trimmed V and J ends, which lost 7 bases and 1 base, there was a span of 13 bases. CDR1 is SNHLY, CDR2 FYNNEI, per germline.